This TCR beta chain was documented in a study of T-cell memory formation after mild COVID-19. Across the study: The study found TCR clusters largely donor specific. The study, taken as a whole, reports: Memory sampled before infection contained some responding clones, suggesting cross-reactive memory joined. Whether second-wave clones peaking at day 37 were SARS-CoV-2 specific went unconfirmed.

This clonotype was seen at least ten times. Its target is not known. Barcoded TCR alpha and TCR beta cDNA libraries with UMIs came from 5'RACE using constant-segment primers. TCRdb fed the 5' RACE reads into MiXCR, producing one record per CDR3 protein. The sample has 400,000 to 500,000 distinct CDR3 sequences; around 18% are singletons. This clonotype was obtained from an adult woman who had mild COVID-19 (a few samples of this study predate the infection). Cell type and time point are not known. The sequencing sample was made of PBMCs or a T cell subset sorted from them (not recorded which).

This chain's CDR3 is CACQRQEYQETQYF. The CDR3 coding sequence is TGTGCCTGCCAGCGGCAGGAGTACCAAGAGACCCAGTACTTC. The chain has TRBV7-8 and TRBJ2-5; D possibly corresponds to TRBD2 (5 bases). CDR1 and CDR2 from the germline V gene are SGHVS and FQNEAQ. V lost 11 bases, J lost 0 bases, and 16 bases lay in between. The CDR3 sequence is 14 residues long.